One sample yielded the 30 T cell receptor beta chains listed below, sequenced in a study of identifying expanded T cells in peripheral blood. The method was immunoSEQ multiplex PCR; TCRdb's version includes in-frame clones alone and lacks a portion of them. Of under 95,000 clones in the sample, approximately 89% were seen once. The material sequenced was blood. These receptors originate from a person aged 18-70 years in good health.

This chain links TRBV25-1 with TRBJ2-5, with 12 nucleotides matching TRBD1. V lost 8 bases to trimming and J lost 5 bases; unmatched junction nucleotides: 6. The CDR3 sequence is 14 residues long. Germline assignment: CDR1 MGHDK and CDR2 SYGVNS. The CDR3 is CASGDRGRGETQYF. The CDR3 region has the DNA TGTGCCAGCGGGGACAGGGGGCGAGGGGAGACCCAGTACTTC.

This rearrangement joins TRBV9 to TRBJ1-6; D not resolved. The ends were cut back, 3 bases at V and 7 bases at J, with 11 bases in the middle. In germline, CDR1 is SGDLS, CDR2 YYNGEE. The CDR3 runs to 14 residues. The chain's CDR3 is CASSEGPQNSPLHF. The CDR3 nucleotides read TGTGCCAGCAGCGAGGGCCCACAAAATTCACCCCTCCACTTT.

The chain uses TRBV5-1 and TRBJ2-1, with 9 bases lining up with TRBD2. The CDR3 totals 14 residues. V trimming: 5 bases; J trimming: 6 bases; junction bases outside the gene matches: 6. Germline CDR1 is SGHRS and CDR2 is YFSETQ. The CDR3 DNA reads TGCGCCAGCAGTACTGGCGGGAGGGTCAATGAGCAGTTCTTC. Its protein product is CASSTGGRVNEQFF.

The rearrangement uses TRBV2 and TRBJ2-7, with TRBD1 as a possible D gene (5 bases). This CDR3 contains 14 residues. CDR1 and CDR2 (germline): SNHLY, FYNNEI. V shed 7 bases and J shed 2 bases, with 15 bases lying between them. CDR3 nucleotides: TGTGCCAGCAAAACCCAAGGGGCGACCTACGAGCAGTACTTC. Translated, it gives CASKTQGATYEQYF.

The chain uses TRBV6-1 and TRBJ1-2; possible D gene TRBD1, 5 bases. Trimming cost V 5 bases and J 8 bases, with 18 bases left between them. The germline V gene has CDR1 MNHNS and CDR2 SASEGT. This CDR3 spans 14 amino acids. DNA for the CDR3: TGTGCCAGCAGTTGGGGCCAGGTGGCAGAAGGCTACACCTTC. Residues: CASSWGQVAEGYTF.

CDR3: CASSEADSITEAFF. CDR3 bases: TGTGCCAGCAGTGAAGCGGACAGCATCACTGAAGCTTTCTTT. V and J are TRBV2 and TRBJ1-1; possibly TRBD1 for D (6 bases). Germline V gene lookup returns CDR1 SNHLY and CDR2 FYNNEI. Trimming stripped 0 bases from V and 4 bases from J, with 9 bases between. There are 14 residues in the CDR3.

CDR3 nucleotide sequence: TGTGCCAGCAAACCCGGGGGATTAGAAAGGTACGAGCAGTACTTC. It translates to CASKPGGLERYEQYF. The chain carries TRBV28 and TRBJ2-5; TRBD2 is a possible D gene (6 bases). Near its end, the DNA agrees better with TRBJ2-7, so the J call may be wrong. Germline V gene lookup returns CDR1 MDHEN and CDR2 SYDVKM. The CDR3 consists of 15 residues.

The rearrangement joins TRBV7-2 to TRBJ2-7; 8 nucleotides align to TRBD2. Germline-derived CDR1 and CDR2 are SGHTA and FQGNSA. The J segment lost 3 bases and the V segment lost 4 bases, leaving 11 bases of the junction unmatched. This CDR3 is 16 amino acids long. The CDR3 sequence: CASSSPTRGAVYEQYF. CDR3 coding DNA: TGTGCCAGCAGCTCCCCTACGCGGGGGGCGGTCTACGAGCAGTACTTC.

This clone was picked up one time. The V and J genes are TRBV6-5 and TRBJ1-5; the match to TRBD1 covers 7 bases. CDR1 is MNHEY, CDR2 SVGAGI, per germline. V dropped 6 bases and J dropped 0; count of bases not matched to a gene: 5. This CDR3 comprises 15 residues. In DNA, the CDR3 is TGTGCCAGCAGGGGATACAGGGGTAGCAATCAGCCCCAGCATTTT. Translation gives CASRGYRGSNQPQHF.

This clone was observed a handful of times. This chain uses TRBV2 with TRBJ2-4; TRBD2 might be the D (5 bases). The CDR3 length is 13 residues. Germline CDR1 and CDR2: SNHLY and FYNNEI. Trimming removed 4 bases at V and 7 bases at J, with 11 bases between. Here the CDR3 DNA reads TGTGCCAGCAGTGCGGGGAGAGAGAACATTCAGTACTTC. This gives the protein CASSAGRENIQYF.

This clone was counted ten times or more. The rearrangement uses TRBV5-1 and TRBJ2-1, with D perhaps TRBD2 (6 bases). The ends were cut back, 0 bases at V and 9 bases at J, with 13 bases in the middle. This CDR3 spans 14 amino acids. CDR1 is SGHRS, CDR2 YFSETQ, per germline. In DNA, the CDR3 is TGCGCCAGCAGCTTGGGCGGGGTGACTGTTGAGCAGTTCTTC. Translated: CASSLGGVTVEQFF.

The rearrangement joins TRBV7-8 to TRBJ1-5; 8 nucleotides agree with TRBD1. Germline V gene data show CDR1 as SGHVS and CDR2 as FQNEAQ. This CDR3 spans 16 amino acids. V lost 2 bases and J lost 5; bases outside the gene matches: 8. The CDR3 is CASSLWAGGEYQPQHF. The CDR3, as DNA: TGTGCCAGCAGCTTATGGGCAGGGGGCGAATATCAGCCCCAGCATTTT. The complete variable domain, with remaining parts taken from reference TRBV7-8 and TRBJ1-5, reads GAGVSQSPRYKVAKRGQDVALRCDPISGHVSLFWYQQALGQGPEFLTYFQNEAQLDKSGLPSDRFFAERPEGSVSTLKIQRTQQEDSAVYLCASSLWAGGEYQPQHFGDGTRLSIL.

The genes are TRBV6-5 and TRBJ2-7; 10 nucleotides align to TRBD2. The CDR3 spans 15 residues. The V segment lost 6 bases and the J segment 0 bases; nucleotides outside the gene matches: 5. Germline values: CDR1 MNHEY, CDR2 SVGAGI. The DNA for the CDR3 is TGTGCCAGCAGCCCAGGACTAGCGGCCTCCTACGAGCAGTACTTC. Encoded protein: CASSPGLAASYEQYF.

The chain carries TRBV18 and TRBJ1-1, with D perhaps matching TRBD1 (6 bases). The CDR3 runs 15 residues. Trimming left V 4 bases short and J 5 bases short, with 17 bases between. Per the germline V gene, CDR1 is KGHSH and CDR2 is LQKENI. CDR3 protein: CASSRSNVRGTEAFF. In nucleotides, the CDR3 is TGTGCCAGCTCACGTAGTAACGTGAGGGGGACTGAAGCTTTCTTT. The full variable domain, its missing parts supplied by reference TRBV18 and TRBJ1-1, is NAGVMQNPRHLVRRRGQEARLRCSPMKGHSHVYWYRQLPEEGLKFMVYLQKENIIDESGMPKERFSAEFPKEGPSILRIQQVVRGDSAAYFCASSRSNVRGTEAFFGQGTRLTVV.

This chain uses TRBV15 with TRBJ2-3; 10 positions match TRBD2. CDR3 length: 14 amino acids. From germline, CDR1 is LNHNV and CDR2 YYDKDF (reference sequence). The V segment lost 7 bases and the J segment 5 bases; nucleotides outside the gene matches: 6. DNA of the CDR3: TGTGCCACCACCCATAGCGGGAGGAAAGATACGCAGTATTTT. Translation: CATTHSGRKDTQYF.

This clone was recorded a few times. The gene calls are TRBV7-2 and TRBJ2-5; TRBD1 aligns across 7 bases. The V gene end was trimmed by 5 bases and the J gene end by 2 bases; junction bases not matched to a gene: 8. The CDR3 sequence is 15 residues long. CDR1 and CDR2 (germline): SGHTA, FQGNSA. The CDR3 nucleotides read TGTGCCAGCAGCCGCTACAGGGGAGCTCAAGAGACCCAGTACTTC. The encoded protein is CASSRYRGAQETQYF. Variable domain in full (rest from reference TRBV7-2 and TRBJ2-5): GAGVSQSPSNKVTEKGKDVELRCDPISGHTALYWYRQSLGQGLEFLIYFQGNSAPDKSGLPSDRFSAERTGGSVSTLTIQRTQQEDSAVYLCASSRYRGAQETQYFGPGTRLLVL.

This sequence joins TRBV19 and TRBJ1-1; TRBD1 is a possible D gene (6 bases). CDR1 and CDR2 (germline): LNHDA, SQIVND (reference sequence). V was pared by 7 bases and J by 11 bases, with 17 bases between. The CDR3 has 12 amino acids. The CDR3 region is CASKGVRGRAFF. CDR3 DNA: TGTGCCAGTAAGGGGGTACGGGGGCGGGCTTTCTTT.

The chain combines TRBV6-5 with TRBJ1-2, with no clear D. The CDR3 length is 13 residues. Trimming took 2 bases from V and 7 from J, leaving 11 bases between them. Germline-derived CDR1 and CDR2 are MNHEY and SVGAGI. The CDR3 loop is CASSYVNKGGYTF. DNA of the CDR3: TGTGCCAGCAGTTACGTAAACAAGGGTGGCTACACCTTC.

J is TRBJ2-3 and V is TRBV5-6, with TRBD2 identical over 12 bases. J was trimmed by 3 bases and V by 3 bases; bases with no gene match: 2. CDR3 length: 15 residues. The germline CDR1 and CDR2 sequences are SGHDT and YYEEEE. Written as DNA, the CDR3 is TGTGCCAGCAGCTACGGACTAGCGGGAACAGATACGCAGTATTTT. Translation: CASSYGLAGTDTQYF.

The CDR3 loop reads CASSRTSGGAGEQYF. Written as DNA, the CDR3 is TGTGCCAGCAGCCGGACTAGCGGGGGGGCCGGGGAGCAGTACTTC. The rearrangement joins TRBV9 to TRBJ2-5; 15 bases are shared with TRBD2. This CDR3 comprises 15 residues. V lost 4 bases and J lost 11; bases outside the gene matches: 9. The V gene's germline CDR1 is SGDLS and CDR2 YYNGEE.

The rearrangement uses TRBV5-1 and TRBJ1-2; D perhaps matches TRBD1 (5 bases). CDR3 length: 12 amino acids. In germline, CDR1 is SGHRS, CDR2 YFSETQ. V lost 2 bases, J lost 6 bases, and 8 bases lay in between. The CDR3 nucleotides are TGCGCCAGCAGCTTTGAGGGGAATGGCTACACCTTC. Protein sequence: CASSFEGNGYTF.

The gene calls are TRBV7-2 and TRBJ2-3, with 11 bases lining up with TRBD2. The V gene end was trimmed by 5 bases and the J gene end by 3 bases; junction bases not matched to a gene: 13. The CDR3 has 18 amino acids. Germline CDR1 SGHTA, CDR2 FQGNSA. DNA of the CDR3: TGTGCCAGCAGCAGGTCGGGCCTAGCGGGGGGAGGGACAGATACGCAGTATTTT. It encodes CASSRSGLAGGGTDTQYF.

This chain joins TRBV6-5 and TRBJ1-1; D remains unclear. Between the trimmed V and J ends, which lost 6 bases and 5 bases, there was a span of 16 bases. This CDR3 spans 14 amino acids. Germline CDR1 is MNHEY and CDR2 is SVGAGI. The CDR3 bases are TGTGCCAGCAGAGCGTGGAGGGTAGGTACTGAAGCTTTCTTT. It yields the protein CASRAWRVGTEAFF.

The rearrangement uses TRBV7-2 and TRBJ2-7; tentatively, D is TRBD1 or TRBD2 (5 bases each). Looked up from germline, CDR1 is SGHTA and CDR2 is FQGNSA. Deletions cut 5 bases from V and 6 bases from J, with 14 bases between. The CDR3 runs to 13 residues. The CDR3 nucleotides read TGTGCCAGCAGCACAAACACGGGACGCGAGCAGTACTTC. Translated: CASSTNTGREQYF. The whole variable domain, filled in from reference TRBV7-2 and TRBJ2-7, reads GAGVSQSPSNKVTEKGKDVELRCDPISGHTALYWYRQSLGQGLEFLIYFQGNSAPDKSGLPSDRFSAERTGGSVSTLTIQRTQQEDSAVYLCASSTNTGREQYFGPGTRLTVT.

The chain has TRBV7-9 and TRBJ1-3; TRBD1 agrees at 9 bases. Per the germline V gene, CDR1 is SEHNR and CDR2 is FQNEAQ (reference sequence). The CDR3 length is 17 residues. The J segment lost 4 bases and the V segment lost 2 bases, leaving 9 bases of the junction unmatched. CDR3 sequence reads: CASSLTAGTGRGNTIYF. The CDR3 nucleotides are TGTGCCAGCAGCTTAACCGCGGGGACAGGGAGAGGAAACACCATATATTTT. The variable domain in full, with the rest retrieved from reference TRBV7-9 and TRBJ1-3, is DTGVSQNPRHKITKRGQNVTFRCDPISEHNRLYWYRQTLGQGPEFLTYFQNEAQLEKSRLLSDRFSAERPKGSFSTLEIQRTEQGDSAMYLCASSLTAGTGRGNTIYFGEGSWLTVV.

The CDR3 sequence is CASSLGARENEQFF. CDR3 sequence (DNA): TGTGCCAGCAGCTTGGGAGCCAGGGAGAATGAGCAGTTCTTC. V usage is TRBV5-6 and J usage is TRBJ2-1; either TRBD1 or TRBD2 may fit D (5 bases each). CDR3 length equals 14 residues. Per germline, CDR1 SGHDT and CDR2 YYEEEE. V was cut by 0 bases and J by 7 bases, with 11 bases left in between.

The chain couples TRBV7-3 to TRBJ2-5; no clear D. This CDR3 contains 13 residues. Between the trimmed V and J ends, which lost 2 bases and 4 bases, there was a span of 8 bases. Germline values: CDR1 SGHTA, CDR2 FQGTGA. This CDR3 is CASSLVGGETQYF. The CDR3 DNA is TGTGCCAGCAGCTTAGTAGGTGGAGAGACCCAGTACTTC.

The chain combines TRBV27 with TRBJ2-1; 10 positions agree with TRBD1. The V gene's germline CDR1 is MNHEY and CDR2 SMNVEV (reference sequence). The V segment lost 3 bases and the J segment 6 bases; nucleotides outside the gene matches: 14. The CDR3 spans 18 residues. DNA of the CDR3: TGTGCCAGCAGTTTTTCTCCTCCCGGGACAGGGGTCCGCAATGAGCAGTTCTTC. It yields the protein CASSFSPPGTGVRNEQFF.

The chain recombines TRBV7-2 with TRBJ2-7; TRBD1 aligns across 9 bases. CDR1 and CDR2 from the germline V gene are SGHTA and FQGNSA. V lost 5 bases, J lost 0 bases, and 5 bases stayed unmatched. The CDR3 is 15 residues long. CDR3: CASSPRQGVSYEQYF. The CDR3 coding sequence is TGTGCCAGCAGCCCACGACAGGGGGTCTCCTACGAGCAGTACTTC. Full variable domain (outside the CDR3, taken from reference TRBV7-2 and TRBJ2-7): GAGVSQSPSNKVTEKGKDVELRCDPISGHTALYWYRQSLGQGLEFLIYFQGNSAPDKSGLPSDRFSAERTGGSVSTLTIQRTQQEDSAVYLCASSPRQGVSYEQYFGPGTRLTVT.

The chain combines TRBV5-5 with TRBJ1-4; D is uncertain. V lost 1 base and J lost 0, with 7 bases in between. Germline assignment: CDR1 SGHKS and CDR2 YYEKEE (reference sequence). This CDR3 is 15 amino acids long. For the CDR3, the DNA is TGTGCCAGCAGCTTGACCGACCCAACTAATGAAAAACTGTTTTTT. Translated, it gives CASSLTDPTNEKLFF.